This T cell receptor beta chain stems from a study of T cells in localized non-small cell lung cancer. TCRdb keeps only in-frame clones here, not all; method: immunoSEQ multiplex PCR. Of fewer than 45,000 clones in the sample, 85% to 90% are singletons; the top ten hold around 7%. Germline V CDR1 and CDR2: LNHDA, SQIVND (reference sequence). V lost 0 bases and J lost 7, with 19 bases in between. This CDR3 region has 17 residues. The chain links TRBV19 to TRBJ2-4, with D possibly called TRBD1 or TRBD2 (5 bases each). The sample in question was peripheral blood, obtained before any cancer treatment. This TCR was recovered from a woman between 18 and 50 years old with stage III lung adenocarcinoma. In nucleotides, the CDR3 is TGTGCCAGTAGTATAGATCGTGAGGGGCGAAGAGATAACATTCAGTACTTC. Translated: CASSIDREGRRDNIQYF.